A selection of T cell receptor beta chains follows, all from one sample in a study of molecular identifiers for immune sequencing clone quantification. TCRdb recomputed calls from the PCR reads with MiXCR, one row per CDR3 protein. The sample consists of a few hundred thousand distinct CDR3 sequences, roughly 26% of them appearing once. The sequencing sample was made of naive CD8+ T cells from blood, with Jurkat cell RNA spiked in. The receptors stem from a human donor in good health. Some libraries in this study had Jurkat cell RNA spiked in. Each CDR3 is given with its conserved first and last residue. The D gene is left open where the match is weak. Expanded clones get a size class; other rows say once, few or many, or leave the size out.

cdr3_aa,cdr3_nt,d_call,cdr3_length,v_call,j_call,clone_size
CASSLEDRVNTIYF,TGTGCCAGCAGCCTGGAGGACAGGGTGAACACCATATATTTT,TRBD1,14,TRBV5-6,TRBJ1-3,many
CALTRTTSTDTQYF,TGTGCCCTCACCCGTACCACTAGCACAGATACGCAGTATTTT,NA,14,TRBV30,TRBJ2-3,many
CANSVGQGYEQYF,TGTGCCAACAGCGTAGGACAGGGGTACGAGCAGTACTTC,TRBD1,13,TRBV9,TRBJ2-7,NA
CATRTGSGESYNEQFF,TGTGCCACCAGAACCGGCTCAGGGGAGTCCTACAATGAGCAGTTCTTC,NA,16,TRBV15,TRBJ2-1,NA
CTSSKDRAYNEQFF,TGTACCAGCAGTAAGGACAGGGCTTACAATGAGCAGTTCTTC,TRBD1,14,TRBV6-2/TRBV6-3,TRBJ2-1,once
CASSSKNLATTNTGELFF,TGCGCCAGCAGCTCCAAAAATCTAGCAACCACGAACACCGGGGAGCTGTTTTTT,NA,18,TRBV5-1,TRBJ2-2,NA
CASSIEQDLYNEQFF,TGTGCCAGTAGTATCGAACAGGACCTCTACAATGAGCAGTTCTTC,NA,15,TRBV19,TRBJ2-1,NA
CAPGGGPSTDTQYF,TGTGCCCCGGGGGGGGGCCCTAGCACAGATACGCAGTATTTT,TRBD2,14,TRBV2,TRBJ2-3,few
CASSSAPRVSYEQYF,TGTGCCAGCAGTTCGGCCCCGCGGGTTTCCTACGAGCAGTACTTC,NA,15,TRBV27,TRBJ2-7,few
CASTGGLGGYEQYF,TGTGCCAGCACCGGCGGACTAGGCGGCTACGAGCAGTACTTC,TRBD2,14,TRBV7-2,TRBJ2-7,few
CASSQEASGTFSYNEQFF,TGTGCCAGCAGCCAAGAGGCTAGCGGGACCTTCTCCTACAATGAGCAGTTCTTC,TRBD2,18,TRBV4-2,TRBJ2-1,NA
CSAGDIKDGYTF,TGCAGTGCTGGAGATATCAAGGATGGCTACACCTTC,NA,12,TRBV20-1,TRBJ1-2,NA
CASSLSQGASNEQFF,TGTGCCAGCAGCTTATCCCAGGGGGCAAGCAATGAGCAGTTCTTC,TRBD1,15,TRBV7-9,TRBJ2-1,NA
CASSQVSPTGLMNTEAFF,TGTGCCAGCAGCCAAGTTTCTCCGACAGGGTTAATGAACACTGAAGCTTTCTTT,TRBD1,18,TRBV14,TRBJ1-1,NA
CASSGTLTDTQYF,TGTGCCAGCAGCGGGACTCTCACAGATACGCAGTATTTT,NA,13,TRBV2,TRBJ2-3,NA